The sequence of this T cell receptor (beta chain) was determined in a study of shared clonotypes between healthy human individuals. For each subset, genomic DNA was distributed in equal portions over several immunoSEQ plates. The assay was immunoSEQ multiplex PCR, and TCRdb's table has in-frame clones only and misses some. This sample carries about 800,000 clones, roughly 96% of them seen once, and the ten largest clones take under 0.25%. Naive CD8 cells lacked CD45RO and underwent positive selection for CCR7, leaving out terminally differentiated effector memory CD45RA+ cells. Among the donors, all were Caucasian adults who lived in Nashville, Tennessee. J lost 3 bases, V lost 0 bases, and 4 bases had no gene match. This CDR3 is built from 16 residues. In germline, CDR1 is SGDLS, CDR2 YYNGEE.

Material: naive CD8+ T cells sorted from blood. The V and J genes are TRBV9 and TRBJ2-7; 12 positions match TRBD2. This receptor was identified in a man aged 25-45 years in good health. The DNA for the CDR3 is TGTGCCAGCAGCGTAGCCCAGACTAGCGGGAGCTACGAGCAGTACTTC. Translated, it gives CASSVAQTSGSYEQYF.